The 27 T cell receptor beta chains listed next were all sequenced from one sample in a study of cytomegalovirus exposure and HLA in healthy donors. Researchers ran the PCR with 60 Vbeta and 13 Jbeta primers. The table came from immunoSEQ multiplex PCR; TCRdb's copy has only in-frame clones and leaves some out. This sample yields about 120,000 clones, of which 80% are seen a single time; approximately 1.2% belongs to the top ten. The specimen was PBMCs. The receptors stem from a female donor in good health and CMV-seronegative.

This chain joins TRBV4-2 and TRBJ2-5, with 15 bases matching TRBD2. The end of the DNA aligns better with TRBJ2-7, so the J call may be wrong. From germline, CDR1 is LGHNA and CDR2 YNFKEQ. This CDR3 is 18 amino acids long. The CDR3 region is CASSQGPGLAGGLHEQYF. The CDR3 DNA follows: TGTGCCAGCAGCCAAGGGCCGGGACTAGCGGGAGGTCTCCACGAGCAGTACTTC.

CDR3 bases: TGTGCCAGCAGCTTAGCTATTCAGGGGAAGGCCAAAGAGACCCAGTACTTC. Its translation: CASSLAIQGKAKETQYF. J is TRBJ2-5 and V is TRBV7-6; tentatively, D is TRBD1 (6 bases). This CDR3 region has 17 residues. V lost 0 bases and J lost 3, with 17 bases in between. Germline V lookup: CDR1 SGHVS, CDR2 FNYEAQ.

This chain connects TRBV28 to TRBJ2-3; the D gene is possibly TRBD2 (6 bases). V dropped 7 bases and J dropped 2 bases, with 13 bases sitting between them. The CDR3 spans 14 residues. Germline V lookup: CDR1 MDHEN, CDR2 SYDVKM. CDR3 in DNA: TGTGCCAGCACCGATGGGGGGACCACAGATACGCAGTATTTT. Its protein is CASTDGGTTDTQYF.

The rearrangement uses TRBV7-2 and TRBJ2-2, with D perhaps TRBD1 (5 bases). Trimming stripped 1 base from V and 2 bases from J, with 8 bases between. Germline CDR1 SGHTA, CDR2 FQGNSA. This CDR3 is built from 15 residues. This CDR3 reads CASSLEGLNTGELFF. The CDR3 DNA follows: TGTGCCAGCAGCTTAGAGGGGCTTAACACCGGGGAGCTGTTTTTT.

The chain employs TRBV15 and TRBJ1-2; D perhaps matches TRBD1 (5 bases). V dropped 8 bases and J dropped 5 bases, with 12 bases sitting between them. Germline-derived CDR1 and CDR2 are LNHNV and YYDKDF (reference sequence). The CDR3 extends over 12 amino acids. The CDR3 coding sequence is TGTGCCACCGCTAATAGACAGTATGGCTACACCTTC. It codes for CATANRQYGYTF. Complete variable domain (other parts from reference TRBV15 and TRBJ1-2): DAMVIQNPRYQVTQFGKPVTLSCSQTLNHNVMYWYQQKSSQAPKLLFHYYDKDFNNEADTPDNFQSRRPNTSFCFLDIRSPGLGDTAMYLCATANRQYGYTFGSGTRLTVV.

This clone was seen a single time. The chain carries TRBV4-1 and TRBJ2-3; 7 positions match TRBD1. Germline V gene lookup returns CDR1 MGHRA and CDR2 YSYEKL. The CDR3 sequence is 15 residues long. V trimming: 5 bases; J trimming: 1 base; junction bases outside the gene matches: 6. In DNA form, the CDR3 reads TGCGCCAGCAGCAACCGACAGGGTGGCACAGATACGCAGTATTTT. This codes for CASSNRQGGTDTQYF.

V gene TRBV4-2 combines with J gene TRBJ1-5; 8 nucleotides agree with TRBD1. From germline, CDR1 is LGHNA and CDR2 YNFKEQ. V was pared by 3 bases and J by 7 bases, with 5 bases of the junction left unmatched. The CDR3 totals 14 residues. The CDR3 DNA reads as TGTGCCAGCAGCCAGACAGGGGAACGACAGCCCCAGCATTTT. Translating gives CASSQTGERQPQHF.

This rearrangement joins TRBV7-9 to TRBJ2-2, with TRBD1 matching over 7 bases. From germline, CDR1 is SEHNR and CDR2 FQNEAQ (reference sequence). The CDR3 loop spans 15 amino acids. J lost 6 bases, V lost 5 bases, and 9 bases had no gene match. CDR3 residues: CASSLYQTGSGELFF. The CDR3 DNA reads as TGTGCCAGCAGCCTATACCAGACAGGGTCCGGGGAGCTGTTTTTT.

The chain carries TRBV7-8 and TRBJ1-1, with D perhaps matching TRBD1 (6 bases). V was clipped by 5 bases and J by 5 bases, with 12 bases between them. CDR3 length: 13 residues. Germline V lookup: CDR1 SGHVS, CDR2 FQNEAQ. CDR3 in DNA: TGTGCCAGCAGCAAACAGGGTCGAACTGAAGCTTTCTTT. Protein sequence: CASSKQGRTEAFF.

The gene calls are TRBV28 and TRBJ1-4; unclear D gene. The germline V gene has CDR1 MDHEN and CDR2 SYDVKM. V was clipped by 5 bases and J by 5 bases, with 15 bases between them. The CDR3 consists of 15 residues. The CDR3 DNA follows: TGTGCCAGCAGTCCCCCCGGGGTGGGCAATGAAAAACTGTTTTTT. Its protein is CASSPPGVGNEKLFF.

This chain links TRBV19 with TRBJ1-1, with 7 positions matching TRBD1. This CDR3 has 14 residues. The junction had 5 bases not matched to a gene; V was cut back by 6 bases and J by 1 base. From germline, CDR1 is LNHDA and CDR2 SQIVND (reference sequence). CDR3 sequence: CASREGQRNTEAFF. In nucleotides, the CDR3 is TGTGCCAGTAGGGAGGGACAGAGGAACACTGAAGCTTTCTTT.

This clone was seen a few times. The rearrangement links TRBV5-1 to TRBJ2-7, with TRBD2 matching 8 bases. With 5 bases clipped from V and 4 bases from J, the junction kept 8 bases outside the gene matches. CDR1 is SGHRS, CDR2 YFSETQ, per germline. The CDR3 contains 14 residues. The CDR3, as DNA: TGCGCCAGCAGTCACGGACTAGCAGAGTACGAGCAGTACTTC. Its protein is CASSHGLAEYEQYF. Variable domain in full (rest from reference TRBV5-1 and TRBJ2-7): KAGVTQTPRYLIKTRGQQVTLSCSPISGHRSVSWYQQTPGQGLQFLFEYFSETQRNKGNFPGRFSGRQFSNSRSEMNVSTLELGDSALYLCASSHGLAEYEQYFGPGTRLTVT.

V is TRBV6-9 and J is TRBJ2-1; the match to TRBD2 covers 12 bases. Germline trimming cut 7 bases from V and 5 bases from J; bases unmatched to any gene: 3. From germline, CDR1 is MNHGY and CDR2 SVAAGI. This CDR3 has 14 amino acids. CDR3 nucleotide sequence: TGTGCCAGCAAGGCTAGCGGGGGGGACAATGAGCAGTTCTTC. Translation gives CASKASGGDNEQFF.

The CDR3 region is CASSLHRWGNEQFF. The CDR3 DNA reads TGTGCCAGCAGCCTCCACAGGTGGGGCAATGAGCAGTTCTTC. The chain combines TRBV7-9 with TRBJ2-1; tentatively, D is TRBD1 (5 bases). With 5 bases removed from V and 6 bases from J, the gap between germline ends came to 14 bases. The CDR3 runs to 14 residues. Germline assignment: CDR1 SEHNR and CDR2 FQNEAQ (reference sequence).

This sequence joins TRBV7-9 and TRBJ2-4, with D possibly matching TRBD2 (6 bases). The CDR3 contains 17 residues. V lost 5 bases and J lost 0, with 17 bases in between. Per germline, CDR1 SEHNR and CDR2 FQNEAQ (reference sequence). The CDR3 sequence: CASSILLGGIAKNIQYF. The DNA of the CDR3 is TGTGCCAGCAGCATACTTCTTGGGGGGATAGCCAAAAACATTCAGTACTTC. The complete variable domain, with remaining parts taken from reference TRBV7-9 and TRBJ2-4, reads DTGVSQNPRHKITKRGQNVTFRCDPISEHNRLYWYRQTLGQGPEFLTYFQNEAQLEKSRLLSDRFSAERPKGSFSTLEIQRTEQGDSAMYLCASSILLGGIAKNIQYFGAGTRLSVL.

The V call is TRBV6-5, the J call TRBJ1-2; D possibly corresponds to TRBD1 (6 bases). Germline V gene data show CDR1 as MNHEY and CDR2 as SVGAGI. CDR3 length: 13 residues. V dropped 5 bases and J dropped 4 bases, with 11 bases sitting between them. The CDR3: CASSEGRGYGYTF. Here the CDR3 DNA reads TGTGCCAGCAGTGAGGGCAGGGGCTATGGCTACACCTTC.

The rearrangement links TRBV5-1 to TRBJ2-1, with 14 bases identical to TRBD2. The CDR3 sequence is 17 residues long. Germline values: CDR1 SGHRS, CDR2 YFSETQ. V lost 4 bases to trimming and J lost 4 bases; unmatched junction nucleotides: 7. The CDR3 nucleotides read TGCGCCAGCAGCCAGGGTGGGACTAGCGGGGGATACAATGAGCAGTTCTTC. Its translation: CASSQGGTSGGYNEQFF.

The rearrangement joins TRBV6-6 to TRBJ2-5; a weak D match, TRBD1 (5 bases). The CDR3 sequence is 15 residues long. The germline V gene encodes CDR1 MNHNY and CDR2 SVGAGI (reference sequence). The V and J ends lost 0 bases and 5 bases respectively, with 13 bases between them. The CDR3 protein is CASSYSRATVETQYF. The CDR3 DNA follows: TGTGCCAGCAGTTACTCACGGGCGACAGTGGAGACCCAGTACTTC.

The CDR3 DNA follows: TGTGCCAGCAGCTCACAGGGGGCTTTTCGAGAAAAACTGTTTTTT. Amino acids: CASSSQGAFREKLFF. V usage is TRBV11-2 and J usage is TRBJ1-4; 9 bases align to TRBD1. The germline gives CDR1 SGHAT, CDR2 FQNNGV. This CDR3 has 15 amino acids. Losses at the gene ends were 4 bases for V and 8 bases for J; bases not matched to a gene: 8.

This clone was seen a few times. The V gene is TRBV2, the J gene TRBJ2-5, with 9 bases fitting TRBD2. The CDR3 extends over 16 amino acids. Germline CDR1 and CDR2: SNHLY and FYNNEI. J was trimmed by 4 bases and V by 2 bases; bases with no gene match: 8. The CDR3 nucleotides are TGTGCCAGCAGTGAAAGGGGACTAGCCCCCAGAGAGACCCAGTACTTC. The encoded protein is CASSERGLAPRETQYF. The whole variable domain, filled in from reference TRBV2 and TRBJ2-5, reads EPEVTQTPSHQVTQMGQEVILRCVPISNHLYFYWYRQILGQKVEFLVSFYNNEISEKSEIFDDQFSVERPDGSNFTLKIRSTKLEDSAMYFCASSERGLAPRETQYFGPGTRLLVL.

The V and J genes are TRBV7-9 and TRBJ2-2; D might be TRBD1 (5 bases). Germline CDR1 SEHNR, CDR2 FQNEAQ (reference sequence). CDR3 length equals 15 residues. The ends were cut back, 0 bases at V and 6 bases at J, with 11 bases in the middle. The CDR3, as DNA: TGTGCCAGCAGCTTAGCAGGGGCGGTCCCCGGGGAGCTGTTTTTT. Residues: CASSLAGAVPGELFF.

This sequence joins TRBV29-1 and TRBJ1-2, with 7 bases aligning to TRBD1. This CDR3 spans 16 amino acids. The V and J ends lost 1 base and 0 bases, in that order; junction bases with no gene match: 8. The germline gives CDR1 SQVTM, CDR2 ANQGSEA. CDR3 in amino acids: CSVEGPRDRANYGYTF. The CDR3 nucleotides are TGCAGCGTTGAAGGGCCCCGGGACAGAGCTAACTATGGCTACACCTTC.

This sequence joins TRBV7-9 and TRBJ2-7; 10 positions agree with TRBD2. V shed 3 bases and J 5 bases; nucleotides not matched to a gene: 13. CDR1 is SEHNR, CDR2 FQNEAQ, per germline (reference sequence). This CDR3 comprises 17 residues. The CDR3 sequence: CASSFSVRAGGTHEQYF. CDR3 bases: TGTGCCAGCAGCTTCAGTGTTAGAGCGGGGGGGACACACGAGCAGTACTTC.

The chain combines TRBV28 with TRBJ1-2; tentative D call: TRBD1 (6 bases). Per germline, CDR1 MDHEN and CDR2 SYDVKM. There are 14 residues in the CDR3. Between the trimmed V and J ends, which lost 7 bases and 5 bases, there was a span of 17 bases. CDR3 nucleotide sequence: TGTGCCAGCACCCTCAGGGGAGGGCTTTATGGCTACACCTTC. Residues: CASTLRGGLYGYTF.

The CDR3 nucleotides are TGCGCCAGCAGCTTGGGTACTACCGCCTACGAGCAGTACTTC. This codes for CASSLGTTAYEQYF. J is TRBJ2-7 and V is TRBV5-1; D call uncertain. V was trimmed by 0 bases and J by 2 bases, leaving 9 bases between them. The CDR3 contains 14 residues. Germline loops: CDR1 SGHRS, CDR2 YFSETQ.

The V call is TRBV11-2, the J call TRBJ2-5; D unresolved. Germline assignment: CDR1 SGHAT and CDR2 FQNNGV. This CDR3 has 15 amino acids. The V end was cut by 5 bases, the J end by 4 bases, with 17 bases between. The CDR3 nucleotides read TGTGCCAGCAGCCCGTTACCGGCGGCTAGAGAGACCCAGTACTTC. It encodes CASSPLPAARETQYF.

The chain links TRBV5-1 to TRBJ2-7, with 11 positions matching TRBD2. The V gene's germline CDR1 is SGHRS and CDR2 YFSETQ. The CDR3 extends over 17 amino acids. Trimming cost V 0 bases and J 6 bases; bases outside gene matches: 11. This chain's CDR3 is CASSLEPGLAAAVEQYF. For the CDR3, the DNA is TGCGCCAGCAGCTTGGAACCGGGACTAGCGGCCGCGGTCGAGCAGTACTTC.